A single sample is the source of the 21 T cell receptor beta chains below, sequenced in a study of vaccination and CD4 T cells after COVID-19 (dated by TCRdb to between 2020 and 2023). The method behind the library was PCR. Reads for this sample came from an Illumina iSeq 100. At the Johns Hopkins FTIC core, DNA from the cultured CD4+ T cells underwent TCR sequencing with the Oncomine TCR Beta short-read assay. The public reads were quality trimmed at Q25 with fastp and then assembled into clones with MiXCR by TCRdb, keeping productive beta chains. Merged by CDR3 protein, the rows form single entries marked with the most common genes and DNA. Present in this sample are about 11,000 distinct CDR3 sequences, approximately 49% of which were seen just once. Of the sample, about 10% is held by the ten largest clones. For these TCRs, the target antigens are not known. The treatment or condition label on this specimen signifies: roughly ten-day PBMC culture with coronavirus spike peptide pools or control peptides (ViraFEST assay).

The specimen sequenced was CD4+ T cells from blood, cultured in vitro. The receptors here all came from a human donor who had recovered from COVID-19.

The CDR3 is CASSWTGGRLVNQPQHF. In DNA form, the CDR3 reads TGTGCCAGCAGTTGGACAGGGGGCCGGCTTGTTAATCAGCCCCAGCATTTT. The chain links TRBV28 to TRBJ1-5; 11 nucleotides agree with TRBD1. Germline lookup yields CDR1 MDHEN and CDR2 SYDVKM. This CDR3 has 17 amino acids. Trimming removed 4 bases from V and 4 bases from J; junction bases left unmatched: 9. The entire variable domain, with the rest obtained from reference TRBV28 and TRBJ1-5, is as follows: DVKVTQSSRYLVKRTGEKVFLECVQDMDHENMFWYRQDPGLGLRLIYFSYDVKMKEKGDIPEGYSVSREKKERFSLILESASTNQTSMYLCASSWTGGRLVNQPQHFGDGTRLSIL.

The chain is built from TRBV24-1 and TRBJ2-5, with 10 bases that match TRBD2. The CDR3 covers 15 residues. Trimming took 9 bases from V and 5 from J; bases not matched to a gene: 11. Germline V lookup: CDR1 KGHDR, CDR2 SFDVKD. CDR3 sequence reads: CATGPPSGSSETQYF. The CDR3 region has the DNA TGTGCCACCGGCCCGCCTAGCGGGAGTTCGGAGACCCAGTACTTC.

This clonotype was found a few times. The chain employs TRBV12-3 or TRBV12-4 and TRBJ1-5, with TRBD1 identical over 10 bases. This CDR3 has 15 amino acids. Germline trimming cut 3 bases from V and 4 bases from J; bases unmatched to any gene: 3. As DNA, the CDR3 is TGTGCCAGCAGTTTCCGGGACAGGGGAAATCAGCCCCAGCATTTT. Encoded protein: CASSFRDRGNQPQHF.

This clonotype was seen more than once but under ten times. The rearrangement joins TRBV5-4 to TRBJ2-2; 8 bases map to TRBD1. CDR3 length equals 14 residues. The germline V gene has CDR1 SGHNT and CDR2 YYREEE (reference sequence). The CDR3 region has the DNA TGTGACACGACGGACAGGGAGAACACCGGGGAGCTGTTTTTT. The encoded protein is CDTTDRENTGELFF. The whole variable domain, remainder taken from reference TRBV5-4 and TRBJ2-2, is ETGVTQSPTHLIKTRGQQVTLRCSSQSGHNTVSWYQQALGQGPQFIFQYYREEENGRGNFPPRFSGLQFPNYSSELNVNALELDDSALYLCDTTDRENTGELFFGEGSRLTVL.

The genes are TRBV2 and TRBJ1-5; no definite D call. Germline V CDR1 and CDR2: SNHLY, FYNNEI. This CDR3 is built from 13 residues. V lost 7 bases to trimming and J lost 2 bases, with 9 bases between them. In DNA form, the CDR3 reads TGTGCCAGCACCCCCCCGGGCAATCAGCCCCAGCATTTT. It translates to CASTPPGNQPQHF. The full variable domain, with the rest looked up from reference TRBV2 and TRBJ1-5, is EPEVTQTPSHQVTQMGQEVILRCVPISNHLYFYWYRQILGQKVEFLVSFYNNEISEKSEIFDDQFSVERPDGSNFTLKIRSTKLEDSAMYFCASTPPGNQPQHFGDGTRLSIL.

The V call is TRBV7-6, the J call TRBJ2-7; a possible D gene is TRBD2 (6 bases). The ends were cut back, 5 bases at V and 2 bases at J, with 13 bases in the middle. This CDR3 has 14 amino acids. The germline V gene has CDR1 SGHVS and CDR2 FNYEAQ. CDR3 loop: CASSPSSGAYEQYF. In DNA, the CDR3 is TGTGCCAGCAGCCCCTCATCGGGGGCCTACGAGCAGTACTTC.

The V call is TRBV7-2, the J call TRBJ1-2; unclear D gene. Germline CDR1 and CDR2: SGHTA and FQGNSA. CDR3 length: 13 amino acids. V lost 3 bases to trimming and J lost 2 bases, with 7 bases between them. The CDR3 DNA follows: TGTGCCAGCAGCTTTGGGGTGAACTATGGCTACACCTTC. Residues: CASSFGVNYGYTF.

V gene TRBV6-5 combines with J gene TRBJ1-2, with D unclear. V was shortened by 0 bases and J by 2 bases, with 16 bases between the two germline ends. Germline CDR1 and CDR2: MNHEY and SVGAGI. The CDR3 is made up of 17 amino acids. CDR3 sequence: CASSYSVAPTRNYGYTF. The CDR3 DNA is TGTGCCAGCAGTTACTCAGTTGCACCGACGCGCAACTATGGCTACACCTTC.

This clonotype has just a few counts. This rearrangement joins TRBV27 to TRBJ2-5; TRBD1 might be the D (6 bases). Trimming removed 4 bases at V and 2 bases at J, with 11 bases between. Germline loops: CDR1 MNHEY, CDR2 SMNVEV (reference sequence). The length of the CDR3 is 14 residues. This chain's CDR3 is CASSSWGLQETQYF. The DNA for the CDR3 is TGTGCCAGCAGTTCTTGGGGGCTACAAGAGACCCAGTACTTC.

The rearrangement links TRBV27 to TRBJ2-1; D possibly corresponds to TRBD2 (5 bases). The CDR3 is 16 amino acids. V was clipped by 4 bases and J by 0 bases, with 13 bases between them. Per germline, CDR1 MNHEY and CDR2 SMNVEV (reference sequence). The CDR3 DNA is TGTGCCAGCAGTTCCATAGCGCTGACCTCCTACAATGAGCAGTTCTTC. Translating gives CASSSIALTSYNEQFF.

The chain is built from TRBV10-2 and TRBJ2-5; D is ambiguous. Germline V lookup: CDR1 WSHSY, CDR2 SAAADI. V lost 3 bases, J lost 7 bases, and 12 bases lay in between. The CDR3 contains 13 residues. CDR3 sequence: CASSDQAKGTQYF. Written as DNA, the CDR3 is TGCGCCAGCAGTGACCAAGCCAAGGGGACCCAGTACTTC.

The CDR3 loop is CASSPRAGRNQPQHF. As DNA, the CDR3 is TGTGCCAGTAGCCCCCGGGCAGGGAGGAATCAGCCCCAGCATTTT. The chain joins TRBV19 to TRBJ1-5; maybe TRBD1 (5 bases). The CDR3 loop spans 15 amino acids. Trimming removed 6 bases at V and 4 bases at J, with 16 bases between. From germline, CDR1 is LNHDA and CDR2 SQIVND (reference sequence).

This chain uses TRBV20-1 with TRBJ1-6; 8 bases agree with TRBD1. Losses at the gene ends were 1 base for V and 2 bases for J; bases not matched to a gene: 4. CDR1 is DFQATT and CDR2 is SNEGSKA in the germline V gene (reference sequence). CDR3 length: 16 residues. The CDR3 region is CSARVRQGTYNSPLHF. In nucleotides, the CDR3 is TGCAGTGCTAGAGTTAGACAGGGGACCTATAATTCACCCCTCCACTTT.

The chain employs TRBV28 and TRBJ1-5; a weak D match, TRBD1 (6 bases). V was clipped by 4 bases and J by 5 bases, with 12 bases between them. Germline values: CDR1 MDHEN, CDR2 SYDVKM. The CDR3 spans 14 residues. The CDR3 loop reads CASSWGQGHQPQHF. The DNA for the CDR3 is TGTGCCAGCAGTTGGGGGCAGGGGCATCAGCCCCAGCATTTT.

CDR3 sequence reads: CAWSDRTDEQFF. DNA for the CDR3: TGTGCCTGGAGTGACCGGACCGATGAGCAGTTCTTC. The chain links TRBV30 to TRBJ2-1; D gene ambiguous. There are 12 residues in the CDR3. CDR1 is GTSNPN and CDR2 is SVGIG in the germline V gene (reference sequence). V was pared by 1 base and J by 8 bases, with 9 bases between.

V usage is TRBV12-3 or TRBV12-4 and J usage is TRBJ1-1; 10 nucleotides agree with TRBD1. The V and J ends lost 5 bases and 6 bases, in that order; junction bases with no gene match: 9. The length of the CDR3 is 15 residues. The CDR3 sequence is CASSIRQGALAEAFF. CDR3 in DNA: TGTGCCAGCAGTATCCGACAGGGGGCGCTGGCTGAAGCTTTCTTT.

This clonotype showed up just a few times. The CDR3 spells CASSRPSEYNEQFF. The CDR3 DNA sequence: TGTGCCAGTAGTCGGCCTAGCGAGTACAATGAGCAGTTCTTC. This chain links TRBV19 with TRBJ2-1; D perhaps matches TRBD2 (6 bases). Trimming took off 5 bases at V and 4 bases at J, with 12 bases between the two ends. The germline gives CDR1 LNHDA, CDR2 SQIVND (reference sequence). CDR3 length: 14 residues.

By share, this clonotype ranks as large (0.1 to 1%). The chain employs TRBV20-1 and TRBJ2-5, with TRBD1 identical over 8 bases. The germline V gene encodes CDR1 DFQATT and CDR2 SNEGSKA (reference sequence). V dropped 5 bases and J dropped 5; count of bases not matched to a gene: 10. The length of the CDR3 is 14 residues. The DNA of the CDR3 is TGCAGTGCTCCGGACAGGGAAGGGGACGAGACCCAGTACTTC. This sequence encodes CSAPDREGDETQYF.

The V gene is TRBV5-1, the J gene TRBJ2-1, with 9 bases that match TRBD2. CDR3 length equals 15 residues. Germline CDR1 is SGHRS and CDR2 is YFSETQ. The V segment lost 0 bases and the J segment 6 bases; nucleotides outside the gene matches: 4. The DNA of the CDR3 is TGCGCCAGCAGCTTGGTGCTAGCGGGAAGCAATGAGCAGTTCTTC. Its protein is CASSLVLAGSNEQFF.

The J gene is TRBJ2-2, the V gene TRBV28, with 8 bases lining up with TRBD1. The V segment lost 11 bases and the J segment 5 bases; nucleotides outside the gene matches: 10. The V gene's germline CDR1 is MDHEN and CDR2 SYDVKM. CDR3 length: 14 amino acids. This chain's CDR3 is CASKGQALTGELFF. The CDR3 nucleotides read TGTGCCTCCAAGGGACAGGCCCTAACCGGGGAGCTGTTTTTT.

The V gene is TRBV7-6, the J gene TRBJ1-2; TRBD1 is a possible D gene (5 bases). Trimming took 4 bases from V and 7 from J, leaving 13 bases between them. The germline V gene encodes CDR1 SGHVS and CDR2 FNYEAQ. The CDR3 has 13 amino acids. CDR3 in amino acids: CASSSASQGGYTF. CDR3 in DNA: TGTGCCAGCAGCTCCGCGAGTCAGGGTGGCTACACCTTC. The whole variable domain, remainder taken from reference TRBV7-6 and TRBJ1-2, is GAGVSQSPRYKVTKRGQDVALRCDPISGHVSLYWYRQALGQGPEFLTYFNYEAQQDKSGLPNDRFSAERPEGSISTLTIQRTEQRDSAMYRCASSSASQGGYTFGSGTRLTVV.